Listed here is a single TCR beta chain. Its antigen remains unknown. The data belong to a study of T cell responses to AZD1222 COVID-19 vaccine. Study results and caveats: Across spike, vaccine-associated CD4 TCRs were found, dominant at 160-218 and 743-854. Of spike-specific TCRs, nearly half reportedly target regions left unmutated in variants. Mostly white British, mostly female donors; authors suggested clonal diversity may be underestimated. All repertoire sampling was performed exclusively after the peak T cell response.

The V gene end was trimmed by 5 bases and the J gene end by 6 bases; junction bases not matched to a gene: 11. CDR3 size: 16 residues. Per germline, CDR1 WSHSY and CDR2 SAAADI. The protocol was immunoSEQ multiplex PCR, while the TCRdb copy is restricted to in-frame clones and leaves out a portion. The sample contains over 75,000 clones, around 90% of which appear only once. The starting material was peripheral blood, obtained on day 0 of AZD1222 vaccination. The receptor comes from an adult in good health. The chain has TRBV10-2 and TRBJ2-3, with TRBD2 identical over 10 bases. The CDR3 DNA follows: TGCGCCAGCAGTCCCGTAGCGGGAGGCTCCCGTGATACGCAGTATTTT. Its translation is CASSPVAGGSRDTQYF.